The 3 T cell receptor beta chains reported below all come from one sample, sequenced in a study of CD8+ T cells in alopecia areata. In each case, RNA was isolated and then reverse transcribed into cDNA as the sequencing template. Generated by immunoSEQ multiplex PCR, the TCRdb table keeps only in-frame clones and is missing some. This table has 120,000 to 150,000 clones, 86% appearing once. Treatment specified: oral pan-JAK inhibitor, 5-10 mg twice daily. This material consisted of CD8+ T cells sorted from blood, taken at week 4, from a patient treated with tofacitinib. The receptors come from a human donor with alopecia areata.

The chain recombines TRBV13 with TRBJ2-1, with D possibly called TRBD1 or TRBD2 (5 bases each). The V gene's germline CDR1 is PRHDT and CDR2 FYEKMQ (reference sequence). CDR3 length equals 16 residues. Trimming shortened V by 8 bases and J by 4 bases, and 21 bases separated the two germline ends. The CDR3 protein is CASARMGDGSYNEQFF. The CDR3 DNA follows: TGTGCCAGCGCACGCATGGGGGACGGCAGTTACAATGAGCAGTTCTTC.

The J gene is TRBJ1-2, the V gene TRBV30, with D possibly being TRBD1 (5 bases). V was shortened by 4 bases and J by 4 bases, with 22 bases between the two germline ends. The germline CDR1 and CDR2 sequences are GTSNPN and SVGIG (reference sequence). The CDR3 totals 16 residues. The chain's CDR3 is CAWISDPSVGGYGYTF. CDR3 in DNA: TGTGCCTGGATTTCGGACCCCTCGGTGGGGGGCTATGGCTACACCTTC.

This chain's CDR3 is CASSLSAGEVNQPQHF. The CDR3 nucleotides are TGTGCCAGCAGTTTATCGGCAGGGGAGGTAAATCAGCCCCAGCATTTT. The chain is built from TRBV27 and TRBJ1-5; the D gene is possibly TRBD1 (6 bases). Germline-derived CDR1 and CDR2 are MNHEY and SMNVEV (reference sequence). V lost 0 bases to trimming and J lost 4 bases, with 13 bases between them. This CDR3 is built from 16 residues.